These 29 T cell receptor beta chains share one sample of origin, sequenced in a study of cytomegalovirus exposure and HLA in healthy donors. Amplification used 60 Vbeta primers and 13 Jbeta primers. The repertoire was sequenced with immunoSEQ multiplex PCR; TCRdb's copy has only in-frame clones and lacks some. Here the sample spans around 150,000 clones, roughly 80% being singletons. What was sequenced was PBMCs. The source of these receptors is a woman between 45 and 60 years old in good health and CMV-seronegative.

This clone was seen a handful of times. The V and J genes are TRBV5-4 and TRBJ1-1, with a tentative D call TRBD1 (5 bases). V was clipped by 0 bases and J by 4 bases, with 10 bases between them. The CDR3 runs to 14 residues. Looked up from germline, CDR1 is SGHNT and CDR2 is YYREEE (reference sequence). The DNA for the CDR3 is TGTGCCAGCAGCTTGGCGGGGGTTGGCACTGAAGCTTTCTTT. Translating it yields CASSLAGVGTEAFF.

The chain recombines TRBV11-2 with TRBJ2-1; no clear D. The V end was cut by 4 bases, the J end by 3 bases, with 10 bases between. The CDR3 has 14 residues. The germline V gene has CDR1 SGHAT and CDR2 FQNNGV. This CDR3 is CASSSNPYYNEQFF. DNA of the CDR3: TGTGCCAGCAGCTCGAATCCCTACTACAATGAGCAGTTCTTC.

This clone was seen more than once but under ten times. The chain combines TRBV29-1 with TRBJ2-7; 8 nucleotides align to TRBD1. There are 13 residues in the CDR3. V shed 2 bases, J shed 2 bases, and the junction held 2 bases outside the gene matches. From germline, CDR1 is SQVTM and CDR2 ANQGSEA. The CDR3 is CSVELQGAYEQYF. CDR3 bases: TGCAGCGTTGAACTACAGGGGGCCTACGAGCAGTACTTC.

The chain joins TRBV20-1 to TRBJ2-3, with D possibly being TRBD2 (5 bases). Germline lookup yields CDR1 DFQATT and CDR2 SNEGSKA (reference sequence). The CDR3 consists of 11 residues. V lost 6 bases to trimming and J lost 8 bases, with 12 bases between them. CDR3 loop: CSAPQAGTQYF. In DNA form, the CDR3 reads TGCAGTGCCCCTCAGGCGGGTACGCAGTATTTT.

This clone was counted a few times. The chain is built from TRBV11-2 and TRBJ1-1, with a tentative D call TRBD1 (6 bases). From germline, CDR1 is SGHAT and CDR2 FQNNGV. This CDR3 is 16 amino acids long. V was shortened by 3 bases and J by 4 bases, with 18 bases between the two germline ends. The CDR3 reads CASSLVGSGASTEAFF. The CDR3 DNA sequence: TGTGCCAGCAGCTTGGTCGGTTCAGGGGCCTCCACTGAAGCTTTCTTT. Combining the CDR3 with reference TRBV11-2 and TRBJ1-1 gives the whole variable domain EAGVAQSPRYKIIEKRQSVAFWCNPISGHATLYWYQQILGQGPKLLIQFQNNGVVDDSQLPKDRFSAERLKGVDSTLKIQPAKLEDSAVYLCASSLVGSGASTEAFFGQGTRLTVV.

The J gene is TRBJ2-5, the V gene TRBV7-9; no definite D call. TRBJ2-7 explains the end of the DNA better; the J call may be wrong. The length of the CDR3 is 13 residues. From germline, CDR1 is SEHNR and CDR2 FQNEAQ (reference sequence). The CDR3 bases are TGTGCCAGCAGCGAAACCATTTCCTACGAGCAGTACTTC. It encodes CASSETISYEQYF.

This chain links TRBV27 with TRBJ1-1; tentative D call: TRBD1 (6 bases). Trimming took 2 bases from V and 10 from J, leaving 14 bases between them. The CDR3 totals 13 residues. From germline, CDR1 is MNHEY and CDR2 SMNVEV (reference sequence). The CDR3 region is CASSLKAGRGAFF. CDR3 nucleotides: TGTGCCAGCAGTTTAAAGGCGGGCAGGGGAGCTTTCTTT.

The chain is built from TRBV27 and TRBJ2-2, with TRBD2 identical over 10 bases. The ends lost 2 bases at V and 6 bases at J; junction bases unmatched: 6. This CDR3 is 16 amino acids long. The germline CDR1 and CDR2 sequences are MNHEY and SMNVEV (reference sequence). The CDR3 nucleotides are TGTGCCAGCAGTTTAGTAGCGGGGGGCTGGGCCGGGGAGCTGTTTTTT. It is translated as CASSLVAGGWAGELFF.

The chain joins TRBV9 to TRBJ2-6; TRBD2 might be the D (6 bases). Trimming took off 0 bases at V and 2 bases at J, with 9 bases between the two ends. Germline V gene lookup returns CDR1 SGDLS and CDR2 YYNGEE. CDR3 length: 16 amino acids. The CDR3 DNA reads as TGTGCCAGCAGCGTAGCCGGGACTCCTGGGGCCAACGTCCTGACTTTC. This translates into CASSVAGTPGANVLTF.

This chain links TRBV6-5 with TRBJ1-2; 11 bases fit TRBD1. This CDR3 is built from 13 residues. Germline-derived CDR1 and CDR2 are MNHEY and SVGAGI. With 6 bases clipped from V and 5 bases from J, the junction kept 2 bases outside the gene matches. The CDR3, as DNA: TGTGCCAGCAGGGACAGGGGGCGGTATGGCTACACCTTC. It yields the protein CASRDRGRYGYTF.

Of note for this clone: Other DNA sequences in the sample encode the same CDR3. The genes are TRBV5-4 and TRBJ2-1, with D possibly being TRBD1 (5 bases). Per the germline V gene, CDR1 is SGHNT and CDR2 is YYREEE (reference sequence). V was trimmed by 0 bases and J by 0 bases, leaving 7 bases between them. The CDR3 contains 15 residues. The CDR3 loop reads CASSLDRSSYNEQFF. The CDR3 nucleotides read TGTGCCAGCAGCTTGGACAGGAGCTCCTACAATGAGCAGTTCTTC.

The chain couples TRBV5-1 to TRBJ2-5, with 9 bases fitting TRBD2. V trimming: 4 bases; J trimming: 2 bases; junction bases outside the gene matches: 3. Germline loops: CDR1 SGHRS, CDR2 YFSETQ. The CDR3 length is 14 residues. CDR3 sequence reads: CASSPGLAQETQYF. As DNA, the CDR3 is TGCGCCAGCAGCCCGGGACTAGCACAAGAGACCCAGTACTTC. The full variable domain, in which reference TRBV5-1 and TRBJ2-5 provide the parts outside the CDR3, is KAGVTQTPRYLIKTRGQQVTLSCSPISGHRSVSWYQQTPGQGLQFLFEYFSETQRNKGNFPGRFSGRQFSNSRSEMNVSTLELGDSALYLCASSPGLAQETQYFGPGTRLLVL.

The chain recombines TRBV20-1 with TRBJ2-5, with D unclear. V was shortened by 8 bases and J by 5 bases, with 9 bases between the two germline ends. Germline loops: CDR1 DFQATT, CDR2 SNEGSKA (reference sequence). This CDR3 has 10 residues. The CDR3 region is CSPDRETQYF. DNA of the CDR3: TGCAGTCCCGATCGGGAGACCCAGTACTTC.

This CDR3 is CASSYDLAGVASPLHF. Written as DNA, the CDR3 is TGTGCCAGCAGTTACGATCTGGCAGGGGTGGCCTCACCCCTCCACTTT. The gene calls are TRBV6-5 and TRBJ1-6, with D possibly TRBD1 on 6 matching bases. The length of the CDR3 is 16 residues. Trimming took off 2 bases at V and 10 bases at J, with 18 bases between the two ends. Germline V gives CDR1 MNHEY, CDR2 SVGAGI.

This clone was found a few times. J is TRBJ1-1 and V is TRBV10-2; perhaps TRBD1 as D (5 bases). The CDR3 sequence is 14 residues long. Trimming left V 8 bases short and J 4 bases short, with 17 bases between. Germline assignment: CDR1 WSHSY and CDR2 SAAADI. CDR3 bases: TGCGCCAGCTCTTTGGGGGGTACGGGCACTGAAGCTTTCTTT. This encodes CASSLGGTGTEAFF.

This chain uses TRBV7-9 with TRBJ2-7; perhaps TRBD1 as D (6 bases). The V gene lost 5 bases and the J gene lost 2 bases, with 13 bases spanning the gap. The germline V gene has CDR1 SEHNR and CDR2 FQNEAQ (reference sequence). The length of the CDR3 is 14 residues. Here the CDR3 reads CASSHPQGAYEQYF. DNA of the CDR3: TGTGCCAGCAGCCATCCACAGGGAGCCTACGAGCAGTACTTC.

The genes are TRBV6-4 and TRBJ1-5; D is undetermined. CDR1 MRHNA and CDR2 SNTAGT come from the germline V gene. This CDR3 is 13 amino acids long. V lost 3 bases to trimming and J lost 9 bases, with 12 bases between them. The CDR3 nucleotides are TGTGCCAGCAGTGAGGAGTATCTAGGGCCCCAGCATTTT. This encodes CASSEEYLGPQHF.

In its sample, this clone was seen a few times. The V and J genes are TRBV4-2 and TRBJ1-1, with D tentatively TRBD1 (5 bases). V was pared by 5 bases and J by 10 bases, with 26 bases between. This CDR3 has 16 amino acids. Germline-derived CDR1 and CDR2 are LGHNA and YNFKEQ. The CDR3 reads CASSTRDSGPSGGAFF. CDR3 DNA: TGTGCCAGCAGCACACGGGACTCGGGGCCGTCAGGTGGAGCTTTCTTT.

The rearrangement joins TRBV19 to TRBJ1-1, with D unresolved. Germline CDR1 reads LNHDA; CDR2 reads SQIVND (reference sequence). Trimming stripped 6 bases from V and 2 bases from J, with 7 bases between. The CDR3 runs 12 residues. CDR3 nucleotides: TGTGCCAGTAGGCGGGGAAACACTGAAGCTTTCTTT. This gives the protein CASRRGNTEAFF.

The chain joins TRBV28 to TRBJ1-5, with TRBD1 as a possible D gene (6 bases). V dropped 7 bases and J dropped 6 bases, with 16 bases sitting between them. Germline loops: CDR1 MDHEN, CDR2 SYDVKM. The CDR3 runs 14 residues. CDR3 nucleotide sequence: TGTGCCAGCACCTCGGGGGGGCCGGGTCAGCCCCAGCATTTT. Its protein product is CASTSGGPGQPQHF.

V gene TRBV6-5 combines with J gene TRBJ1-2; TRBD1 agrees at 7 bases. This CDR3 is 14 amino acids long. The V segment lost 2 bases and the J segment 4 bases; nucleotides outside the gene matches: 4. Germline V gene sequence: CDR1 MNHEY, CDR2 SVGAGI. Here the CDR3 reads CASSYAEGAYGYTF. DNA for the CDR3: TGTGCCAGCAGTTACGCAGAGGGGGCCTATGGCTACACCTTC.

The chain joins TRBV6-4 to TRBJ2-1, with 10 bases lining up with TRBD2. V shed 3 bases, J shed 8 bases, and the junction held 13 bases outside the gene matches. This CDR3 is built from 17 residues. Germline loops: CDR1 MRHNA, CDR2 SNTAGT. CDR3 DNA: TGTGCCAGCAGTGAAAGACTTAGCGGGAGGTTTGTAGATGAGCAGTTCTTC. This gives the protein CASSERLSGRFVDEQFF.

The chain has TRBV7-6 and TRBJ1-4; perhaps TRBD1 as D (5 bases). The CDR3 length is 14 residues. Trimming removed 5 bases at V and 3 bases at J, with 10 bases between. The germline CDR1 and CDR2 sequences are SGHVS and FNYEAQ. The CDR3 spells CASSTRVPNEKLFF. CDR3 DNA sequence: TGTGCCAGCAGCACCAGGGTCCCTAATGAAAAACTGTTTTTT.

The rearrangement joins TRBV18 to TRBJ1-1; D is undetermined. V was trimmed by 2 bases and J by 5 bases, leaving 21 bases between them. This CDR3 spans 17 amino acids. Germline V gives CDR1 KGHSH, CDR2 LQKENI. CDR3 sequence reads: CASSPAPGPREGTEAFF. The CDR3 coding sequence is TGTGCCAGCTCACCAGCTCCGGGCCCCCGGGAGGGTACTGAAGCTTTCTTT.

The CDR3 DNA is TGTGCCAGCAGCTCAGGAGGGTCTGGAAACACCATATATTTT. Protein: CASSSGGSGNTIYF. The chain joins TRBV5-5 to TRBJ1-3; D gene uncertain. The germline CDR1 and CDR2 sequences are SGHKS and YYEKEE (reference sequence). The CDR3 runs 14 residues. Trimming pared 3 bases from V and 1 base from J, leaving 8 bases between.

The CDR3 spells CASSESIYPRGDTIYF. The DNA of the CDR3 is TGCGCCAGCAGTGAGTCGATCTATCCCAGGGGAGACACCATATATTTT. The chain uses TRBV10-2 and TRBJ1-3, with D possibly being TRBD1 (6 bases). The CDR3 runs 16 residues. Germline CDR1 and CDR2: WSHSY and SAAADI. V lost 0 bases and J 8 bases, leaving 17 bases between the germline ends.

As concerns this clone: The same CDR3 can be traced to other DNA sequences in this sample. This sequence joins TRBV18 and TRBJ1-1; D remains unclear. Germline V lookup: CDR1 KGHSH, CDR2 LQKENI. V dropped 3 bases and J dropped 1 base, with 6 bases sitting between them. The CDR3 is 13 amino acids. The CDR3 DNA follows: TGTGCCAGCTCACCGTACACGAACACTGAAGCTTTCTTT. Encoded protein: CASSPYTNTEAFF.

The gene calls are TRBV6-1 and TRBJ1-4; D gene uncertain. The germline V and J ends were trimmed by 1 base and 15 bases, with 15 bases remaining between them. CDR3 length: 13 residues. From germline, CDR1 is MNHNS and CDR2 SASEGT. CDR3 sequence: CASSEVMPGRMFF. DNA of the CDR3: TGTGCCAGCAGTGAAGTCATGCCGGGTAGGATGTTTTTT.

The chain has TRBV12-5 and TRBJ2-1; D is undetermined. The CDR3 consists of 13 residues. Germline CDR1 is LGHNT and CDR2 is FRNRAP. The germline V and J ends were trimmed by 1 base and 8 bases, with 9 bases remaining between them. CDR3 nucleotide sequence: TGTGCTAGTGGTTTGGCTTTGAGTCATGAGCAGTTCTTC. The encoded protein is CASGLALSHEQFF.